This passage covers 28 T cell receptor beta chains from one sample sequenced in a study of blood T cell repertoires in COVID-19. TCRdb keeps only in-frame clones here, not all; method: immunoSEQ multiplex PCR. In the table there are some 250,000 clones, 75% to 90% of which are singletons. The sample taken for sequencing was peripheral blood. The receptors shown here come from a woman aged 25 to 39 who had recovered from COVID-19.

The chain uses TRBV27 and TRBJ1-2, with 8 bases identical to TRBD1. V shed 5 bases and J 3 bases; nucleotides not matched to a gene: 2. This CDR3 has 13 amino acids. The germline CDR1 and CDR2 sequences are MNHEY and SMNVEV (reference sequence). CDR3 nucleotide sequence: TGTGCCAGCAGTGCGACAGGGGACTATGGCTACACCTTC. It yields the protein CASSATGDYGYTF.

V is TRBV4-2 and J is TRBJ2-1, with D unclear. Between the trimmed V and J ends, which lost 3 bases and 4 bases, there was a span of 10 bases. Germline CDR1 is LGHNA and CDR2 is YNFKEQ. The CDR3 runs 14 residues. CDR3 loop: CASSHETEYNEQFF. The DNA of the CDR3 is TGTGCCAGCAGCCACGAGACTGAATACAATGAGCAGTTCTTC.

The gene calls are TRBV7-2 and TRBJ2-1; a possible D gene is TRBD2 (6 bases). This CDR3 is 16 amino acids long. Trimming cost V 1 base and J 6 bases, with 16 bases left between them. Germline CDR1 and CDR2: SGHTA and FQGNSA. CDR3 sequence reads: CASSLVGTYGSNEQFF. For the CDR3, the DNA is TGTGCCAGCAGCTTAGTAGGGACTTACGGCAGCAATGAGCAGTTCTTC. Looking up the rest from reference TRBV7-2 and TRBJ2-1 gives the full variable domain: GAGVSQSPSNKVTEKGKDVELRCDPISGHTALYWYRQSLGQGLEFLIYFQGNSAPDKSGLPSDRFSAERTGGSVSTLTIQRTQQEDSAVYLCASSLVGTYGSNEQFFGPGTRLTVL.

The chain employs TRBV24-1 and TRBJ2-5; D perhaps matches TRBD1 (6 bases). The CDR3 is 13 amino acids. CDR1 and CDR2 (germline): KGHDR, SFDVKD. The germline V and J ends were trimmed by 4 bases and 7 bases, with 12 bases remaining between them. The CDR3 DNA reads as TGTGCCACCAGTGACAACAGGGTTGGGACCCAGTACTTC. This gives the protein CATSDNRVGTQYF.

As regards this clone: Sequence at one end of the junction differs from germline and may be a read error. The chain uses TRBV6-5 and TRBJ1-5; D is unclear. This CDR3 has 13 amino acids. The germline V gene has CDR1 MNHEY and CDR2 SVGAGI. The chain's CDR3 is CASSDSFDQPQHF. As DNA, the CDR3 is TGTGCCAGCAGTGACTCGTTCGATCAGCCCCAGCATTTT.

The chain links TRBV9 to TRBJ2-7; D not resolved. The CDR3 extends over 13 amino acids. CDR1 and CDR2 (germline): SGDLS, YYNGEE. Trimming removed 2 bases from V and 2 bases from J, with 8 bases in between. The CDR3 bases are TGTGCCAGCAGCGTTGCAGATACCTACGAGCAGTACTTC. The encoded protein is CASSVADTYEQYF.

CDR3 bases: TGTGCCAGCTCACCACCGTCGAGCTCTGGAAACACCATATATTTT. This translates into CASSPPSSSGNTIYF. The chain is built from TRBV18 and TRBJ1-3; no firm D call. Trimming shortened V by 0 bases and J by 0 bases, and 6 bases separated the two germline ends. The CDR3 runs 15 residues. Germline CDR1 and CDR2: KGHSH and LQKENI.

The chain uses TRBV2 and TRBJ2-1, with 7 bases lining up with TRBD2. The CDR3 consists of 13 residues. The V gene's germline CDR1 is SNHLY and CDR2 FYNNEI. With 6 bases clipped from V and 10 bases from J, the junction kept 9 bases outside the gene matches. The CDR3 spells CASRMWGGDEQFF. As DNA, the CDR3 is TGTGCCAGCAGGATGTGGGGGGGTGACGAGCAGTTCTTC.

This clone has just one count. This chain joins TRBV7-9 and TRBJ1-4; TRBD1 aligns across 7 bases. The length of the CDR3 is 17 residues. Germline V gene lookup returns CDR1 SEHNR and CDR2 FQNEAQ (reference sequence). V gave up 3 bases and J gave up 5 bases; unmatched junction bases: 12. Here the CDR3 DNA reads TGTGCCAGCAGCTTGGGTGGAGACAGGGCCAGGAATGAAAAACTGTTTTTT. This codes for CASSLGGDRARNEKLFF.

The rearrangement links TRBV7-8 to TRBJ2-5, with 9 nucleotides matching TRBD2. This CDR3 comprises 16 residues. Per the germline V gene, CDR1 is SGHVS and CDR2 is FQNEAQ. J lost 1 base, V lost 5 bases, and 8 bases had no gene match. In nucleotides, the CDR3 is TGTGCCAGCAGCACCAGACTAGCGGCCGGCCAAGAGACCCAGTACTTC. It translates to CASSTRLAAGQETQYF.

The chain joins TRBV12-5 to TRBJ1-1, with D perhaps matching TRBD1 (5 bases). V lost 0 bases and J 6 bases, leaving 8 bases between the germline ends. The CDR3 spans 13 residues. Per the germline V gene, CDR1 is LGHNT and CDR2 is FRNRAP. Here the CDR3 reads CASGLVAGSEAFF. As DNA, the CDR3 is TGTGCTAGTGGTTTGGTAGCAGGGTCTGAAGCTTTCTTT.

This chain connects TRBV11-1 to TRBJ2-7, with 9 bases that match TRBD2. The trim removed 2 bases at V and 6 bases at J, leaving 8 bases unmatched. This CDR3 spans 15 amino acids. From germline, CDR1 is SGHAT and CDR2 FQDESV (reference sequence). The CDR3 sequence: CASSLTAGGLGEQYF. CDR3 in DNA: TGTGCCAGCAGCTTAACGGCGGGGGGGCTTGGCGAGCAGTACTTC.

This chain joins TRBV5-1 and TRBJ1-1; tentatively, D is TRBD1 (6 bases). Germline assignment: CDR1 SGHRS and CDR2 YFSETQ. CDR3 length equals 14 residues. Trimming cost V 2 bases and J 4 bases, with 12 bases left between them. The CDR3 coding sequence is TGCGCCAGCAGCTTTATGAGGGGGACCACTGAAGCTTTCTTT. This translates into CASSFMRGTTEAFF.

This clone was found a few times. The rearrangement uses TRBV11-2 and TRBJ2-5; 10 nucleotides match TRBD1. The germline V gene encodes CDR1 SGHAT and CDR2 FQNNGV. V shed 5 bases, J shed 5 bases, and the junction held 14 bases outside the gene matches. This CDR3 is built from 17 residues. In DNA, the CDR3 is TGTGCCAGCAGCACCGGGACAGGGGCCCCCGGGGTGGAGACCCAGTACTTC. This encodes CASSTGTGAPGVETQYF.

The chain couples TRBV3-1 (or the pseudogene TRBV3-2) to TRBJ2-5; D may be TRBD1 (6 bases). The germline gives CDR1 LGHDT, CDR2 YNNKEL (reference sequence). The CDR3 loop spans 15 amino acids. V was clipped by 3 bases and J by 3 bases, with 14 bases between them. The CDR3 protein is CASSHPTRGKETQYF. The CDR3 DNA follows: TGTGCCAGCAGCCATCCCACGAGGGGGAAAGAGACCCAGTACTTC.

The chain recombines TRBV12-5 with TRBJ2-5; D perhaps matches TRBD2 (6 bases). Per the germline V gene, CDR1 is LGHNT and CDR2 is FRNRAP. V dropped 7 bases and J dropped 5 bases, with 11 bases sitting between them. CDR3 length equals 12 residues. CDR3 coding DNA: TGTGCTAGTGCCGGGGGAACCGAGACCCAGTACTTC. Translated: CASAGGTETQYF.

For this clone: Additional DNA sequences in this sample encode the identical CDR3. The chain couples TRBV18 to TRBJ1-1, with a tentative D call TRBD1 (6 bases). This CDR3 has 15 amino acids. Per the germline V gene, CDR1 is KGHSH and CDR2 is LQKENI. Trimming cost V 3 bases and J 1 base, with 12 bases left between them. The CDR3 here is CASSPLTGSNTEAFF. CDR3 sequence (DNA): TGTGCCAGCTCACCCCTAACAGGGTCGAACACTGAAGCTTTCTTT.

The CDR3 spells CASQDRGDTEAFF. CDR3 DNA: TGTGCCAGCCAAGACAGGGGTGACACTGAAGCTTTCTTT. This chain uses TRBV12-3 or TRBV12-4 with TRBJ1-1; TRBD1 agrees at 8 bases. The ends lost 8 bases at V and 3 bases at J; junction bases unmatched: 5. CDR3 length: 13 residues.

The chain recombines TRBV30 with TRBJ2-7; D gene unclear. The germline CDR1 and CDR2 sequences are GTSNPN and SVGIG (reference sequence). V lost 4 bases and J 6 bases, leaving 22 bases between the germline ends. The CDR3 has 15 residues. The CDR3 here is CAWIPRSYPTLEQYF. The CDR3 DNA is TGTGCCTGGATTCCACGGTCATATCCCACTCTCGAGCAGTACTTC.

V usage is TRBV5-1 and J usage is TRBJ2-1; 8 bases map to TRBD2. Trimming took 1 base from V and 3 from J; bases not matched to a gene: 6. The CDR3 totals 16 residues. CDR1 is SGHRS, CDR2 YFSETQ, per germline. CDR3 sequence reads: CASSLSAGGNYNEQFF. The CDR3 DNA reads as TGCGCCAGCAGCTTGTCTGCGGGGGGAAACTACAATGAGCAGTTCTTC.

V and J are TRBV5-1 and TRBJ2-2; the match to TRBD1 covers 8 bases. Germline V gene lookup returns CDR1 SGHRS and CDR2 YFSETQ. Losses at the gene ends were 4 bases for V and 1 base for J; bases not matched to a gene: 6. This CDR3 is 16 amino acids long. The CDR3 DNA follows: TGCGCCAGCAGCCCAACCGGGACAGGGAACACCGGGGAGCTGTTTTTT. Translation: CASSPTGTGNTGELFF.

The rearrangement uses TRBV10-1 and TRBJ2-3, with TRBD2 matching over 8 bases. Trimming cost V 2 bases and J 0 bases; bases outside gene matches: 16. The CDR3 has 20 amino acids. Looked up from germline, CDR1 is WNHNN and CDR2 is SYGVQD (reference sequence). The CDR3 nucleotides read TGCGCCAGCAGTGAGCCGACCTCAGCCGGCGGGGGGACGAGCACAGATACGCAGTATTTT. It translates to CASSEPTSAGGGTSTDTQYF.

CDR3 nucleotides: TGTGCCAGCAGCTTGCGCGGGAACTATGGCTACACCTTC. Translation: CASSLRGNYGYTF. The genes are TRBV5-6 and TRBJ1-2, with unresolved D. V gave up 1 base and J gave up 2 bases, with 6 bases separating them. Germline V gene data show CDR1 as SGHDT and CDR2 as YYEEEE. CDR3 length: 13 amino acids. Variable domain in full (rest from reference TRBV5-6 and TRBJ1-2): DAGVTQSPTHLIKTRGQQVTLRCSPKSGHDTVSWYQQALGQGPQFIFQYYEEEERQRGNFPDRFSGHQFPNYSSELNVNALLLGDSALYLCASSLRGNYGYTFGSGTRLTVV.

CDR3 amino acids: CSADETGYGYTF. The CDR3 DNA reads as TGCAGCGCCGACGAGACGGGCTATGGCTACACCTTC. The rearrangement links TRBV29-1 to TRBJ1-2; D is unclear. This CDR3 spans 12 amino acids. V dropped 7 bases and J dropped 4 bases, with 13 bases sitting between them. Germline CDR1 SQVTM, CDR2 ANQGSEA.

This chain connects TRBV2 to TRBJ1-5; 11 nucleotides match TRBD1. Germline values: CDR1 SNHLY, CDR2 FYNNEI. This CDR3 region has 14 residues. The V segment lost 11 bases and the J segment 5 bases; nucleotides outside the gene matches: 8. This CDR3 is CASSGQGADQPQHF. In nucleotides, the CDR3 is TGTGCCTCCTCTGGACAGGGGGCTGATCAGCCCCAGCATTTT.

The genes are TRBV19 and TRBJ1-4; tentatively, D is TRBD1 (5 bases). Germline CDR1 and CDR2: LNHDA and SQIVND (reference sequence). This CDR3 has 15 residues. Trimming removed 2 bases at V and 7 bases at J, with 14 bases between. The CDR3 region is CASSIMDTGSEKLFF. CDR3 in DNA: TGTGCCAGTAGTATAATGGACACCGGTAGTGAAAAACTGTTTTTT.

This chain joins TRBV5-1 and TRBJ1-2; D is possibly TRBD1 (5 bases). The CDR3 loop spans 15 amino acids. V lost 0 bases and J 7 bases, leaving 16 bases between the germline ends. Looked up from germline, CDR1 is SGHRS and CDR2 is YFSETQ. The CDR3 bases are TGCGCCAGCAGCTTGGAAAATGCAGGGTATAGTGGCTACACCTTC. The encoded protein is CASSLENAGYSGYTF.

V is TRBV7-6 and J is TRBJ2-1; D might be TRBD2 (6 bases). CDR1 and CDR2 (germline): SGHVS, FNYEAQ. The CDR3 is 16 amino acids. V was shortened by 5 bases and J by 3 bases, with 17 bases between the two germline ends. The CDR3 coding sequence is TGTGCCAGCAGCCGAGACGGGGGAGAGTTCTACAATGAGCAGTTCTTC. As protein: CASSRDGGEFYNEQFF.